One sample yielded the 18 T cell receptor beta chains listed below, sequenced in a study of regulatory T cells in long-lasting Graves disease. The authors built TCR beta libraries using iRepertoire HTBI primers and Arm-PCR of CDR3 regions. MiXCR, run by TCRdb on the multiplex PCR reads, gives a single entry per CDR3 protein. The sample has 500,000 to 800,000 distinct CDR3 sequences, around 32% seen once. Regarding time point: persistent/refractory GD, antithyroid drugs over 5 years with positive TRAb. After RNA was extracted from PBMCs, the TCR library was made from it. The specimen comprised peripheral blood mononuclear cells (PBMCs), sampled when the disease was refractory, from a patient treated with antithyroid drugs. The receptors shown here come from a female donor with Graves disease.

The chain has TRBV29-1 and TRBJ1-5; the D gene is possibly TRBD1 (6 bases). The CDR3 has 13 amino acids. Germline V CDR1 and CDR2: SQVTM, ANQGSEA. Trimming pared 5 bases from V and 3 bases from J, leaving 11 bases between. CDR3 loop: CSVSPGHNQPQHF. The CDR3 bases are TGCAGCGTTTCACCGGGACACAATCAGCCCCAGCATTTT.

This clonotype was seen more than once but under ten times. V is TRBV6-1 and J is TRBJ1-2, with 7 bases aligning to TRBD1. After removal of 6 bases from V and 3 bases from J, the junction contained 16 bases not matched to a gene. The CDR3 covers 17 residues. Germline CDR1 and CDR2: MNHNS and SASEGT. The CDR3 DNA is TGTGCCAGCAGCCGTAACACACGCCGACAGGGAGACTATGGCTACACCTTC. Translation: CASSRNTRRQGDYGYTF.

The chain recombines TRBV24-1 with TRBJ1-5; possibly TRBD1 for D (5 bases). V was trimmed by 4 bases and J by 0 bases, leaving 15 bases between them. Germline lookup yields CDR1 KGHDR and CDR2 SFDVKD. CDR3 length: 17 residues. The DNA of the CDR3 is TGTGCCACCAGTGACGCGGGAGGGGAAGATAGCAATCAGCCCCAGCATTTT. This sequence encodes CATSDAGGEDSNQPQHF.

This clonotype was picked up many times. The CDR3 here is CASSLGGPAFF. In DNA, the CDR3 is TGTGCCAGCAGCTTAGGAGGGCCAGCTTTCTTT. The chain recombines TRBV11-2 with TRBJ1-1; D is ambiguous. Trimming removed 1 base at V and 10 bases at J, with 7 bases between. The V gene's germline CDR1 is SGHAT and CDR2 FQNNGV. The CDR3 extends over 11 amino acids.

This clonotype has a count of ten or more. The rearrangement links TRBV11-2 to TRBJ1-1, with a tentative D call TRBD1 (5 bases). Germline V gene data show CDR1 as SGHAT and CDR2 as FQNNGV. V gave up 5 bases and J gave up 0 bases, with 10 bases separating them. This CDR3 is 14 amino acids long. The CDR3 DNA follows: TGTGCCAGCAGCCAAGGGGATATGAACACTGAAGCTTTCTTT. It codes for CASSQGDMNTEAFF.

The chain carries TRBV2 and TRBJ2-2; possible D gene TRBD2, 6 bases. The CDR3 sequence is 15 residues long. The germline V gene has CDR1 SNHLY and CDR2 FYNNEI. The germline V and J ends were trimmed by 6 bases and 5 bases, with 16 bases remaining between them. The CDR3 DNA reads as TGTGCCAGCAGAAATGAGGAGGGCAGGACCGGGGAGCTGTTTTTT. It specifies CASRNEEGRTGELFF. Using reference TRBV2 and TRBJ2-2 for the parts outside the CDR3, the full variable domain is EPEVTQTPSHQVTQMGQEVILRCVPISNHLYFYWYRQILGQKVEFLVSFYNNEISEKSEIFDDQFSVERPDGSNFTLKIRSTKLEDSAMYFCASRNEEGRTGELFFGEGSRLTVL.

This clonotype was counted many times. The chain is built from TRBV12-3 or TRBV12-4 and TRBJ1-3; tentative D call: TRBD1 (6 bases). V was shortened by 6 bases and J by 0 bases, with 21 bases between the two germline ends. This CDR3 region has 18 residues. The CDR3 nucleotides read TGTGCCAGCAGCCCGCATGTGGGCAGGACAGACTCTGGAAACACCATATATTTT. This encodes CASSPHVGRTDSGNTIYF.

The chain uses TRBV12-3 or TRBV12-4 and TRBJ2-7; weak D call: TRBD1 (6 bases). Trimming took off 5 bases at V and 5 bases at J, with 10 bases between the two ends. The CDR3 is 12 amino acids. CDR3 DNA: TGTGCCAGCAGTCCAACAGGGCACGAGCAGTACTTC. Its protein is CASSPTGHEQYF.

This clonotype was seen a few times. J is TRBJ1-1 and V is TRBV11-2; TRBD1 might be the D (5 bases). CDR1 SGHAT and CDR2 FQNNGV come from the germline V gene. The CDR3 has 16 amino acids. V lost 5 bases to trimming and J lost 4 bases, with 20 bases between them. The CDR3 region has the DNA TGTGCCAGCAGCCTCGTTTCCGGGGGTTTGTTCACTGAAGCTTTCTTT. It encodes CASSLVSGGLFTEAFF.

V is TRBV6-1 and J is TRBJ2-7; D might be TRBD1 (6 bases). The V and J ends lost 5 bases and 0 bases respectively, with 14 bases between them. The CDR3 runs to 15 residues. Germline loops: CDR1 MNHNS, CDR2 SASEGT. The CDR3 loop reads CASSNDRIYSYEQYF. The CDR3 bases are TGTGCCAGCAGTAATGACAGGATTTACTCCTACGAGCAGTACTTC.

The J gene is TRBJ2-5, the V gene TRBV7-9; D gene ambiguous. The ends were cut back, 1 base at V and 0 bases at J, with 6 bases in the middle. CDR1 and CDR2 from the germline V gene are SEHNR and FQNEAQ (reference sequence). This CDR3 has 14 residues. CDR3 sequence: CASSLDRYQETQYF. CDR3 coding DNA: TGTGCCAGCAGCTTAGATAGGTACCAAGAGACCCAGTACTTC.

This clonotype was observed at least ten times. The gene calls are TRBV2 and TRBJ2-5; D gene ambiguous. Trimming took 7 bases from V and 1 from J, leaving 10 bases between them. CDR1 is SNHLY, CDR2 FYNNEI, per germline. The CDR3 totals 13 residues. CDR3 residues: CASNRQTQETQYF. CDR3 in DNA: TGTGCCAGCAATCGCCAGACCCAAGAGACCCAGTACTTC.

The J gene is TRBJ2-5, the V gene TRBV5-1; D uncertain. The V gene lost 3 bases and the J gene lost 3 bases, with 15 bases spanning the gap. The germline CDR1 and CDR2 sequences are SGHRS and YFSETQ. The CDR3 is 15 residues long. The DNA of the CDR3 is TGCGCCAGCAGCTCAGAAAGTAGGTGGGAAGAGACCCAGTACTTC. It is translated as CASSSESRWEETQYF.

This clonotype has a count of ten or more. The J gene is TRBJ1-5, the V gene TRBV27, with 7 bases fitting TRBD1. Trimming took 7 bases from V and 1 from J; bases not matched to a gene: 10. This CDR3 has 16 residues. Per germline, CDR1 MNHEY and CDR2 SMNVEV (reference sequence). The CDR3 sequence: CASKPTGSISNQPQHF. In nucleotides, the CDR3 is TGTGCCAGCAAGCCGACAGGGTCTATAAGCAATCAGCCCCAGCATTTT.

The chain recombines TRBV5-4 with TRBJ1-2; D unclear. V was shortened by 6 bases and J by 8 bases, with 20 bases between the two germline ends. Germline-derived CDR1 and CDR2 are SGHNT and YYREEE (reference sequence). The CDR3 runs to 14 residues. As DNA, the CDR3 is TGTGCCAGCATACCCTTCGGGAGAGTAAGGGGCTACACCTTC. It codes for CASIPFGRVRGYTF.

This clonotype was observed a few times. The gene calls are TRBV25-1 and TRBJ1-1, with D unresolved. This CDR3 is built from 12 residues. Germline assignment: CDR1 MGHDK and CDR2 SYGVNS. Trimming pared 3 bases from V and 7 bases from J, leaving 9 bases between. Written as DNA, the CDR3 is TGTGCCAGCAGTGATCGTCGGTTTGAAGCTTTCTTT. It is translated as CASSDRRFEAFF.

The chain is built from TRBV12-3 or TRBV12-4 and TRBJ1-3; possibly TRBD1 for D (5 bases). CDR3 length equals 15 residues. Between the trimmed V and J ends, which lost 6 bases and 3 bases, there was a span of 15 bases. The CDR3 loop reads CASSSGPWGGNTIYF. CDR3 coding DNA: TGTGCCAGCAGCTCAGGGCCCTGGGGTGGAAACACCATATATTTT.

J is TRBJ1-1 and V is TRBV7-3; 7 positions match TRBD1. Germline V gene sequence: CDR1 SGHTA, CDR2 FQGTGA. V was pared by 2 bases and J by 1 base, with 4 bases of the junction left unmatched. CDR3 size: 15 residues. The CDR3 spells CASSLQGGTNTEAFF. The DNA for the CDR3 is TGTGCCAGCAGCTTACAGGGGGGAACGAACACTGAAGCTTTCTTT.